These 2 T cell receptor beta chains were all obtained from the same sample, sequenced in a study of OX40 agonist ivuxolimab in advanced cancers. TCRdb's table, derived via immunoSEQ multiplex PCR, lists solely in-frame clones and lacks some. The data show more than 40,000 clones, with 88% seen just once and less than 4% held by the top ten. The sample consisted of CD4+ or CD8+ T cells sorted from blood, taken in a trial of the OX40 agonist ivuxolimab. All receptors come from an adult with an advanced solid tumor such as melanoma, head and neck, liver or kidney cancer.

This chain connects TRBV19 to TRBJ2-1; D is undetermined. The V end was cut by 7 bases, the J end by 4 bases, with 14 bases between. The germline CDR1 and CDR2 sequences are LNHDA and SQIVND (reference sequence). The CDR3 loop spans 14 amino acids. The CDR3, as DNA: TGTGCCAGTAACACTGGGCCGGCATACAATGAGCAGTTCTTC. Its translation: CASNTGPAYNEQFF. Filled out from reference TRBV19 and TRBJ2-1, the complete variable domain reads DGGITQSPKYLFRKEGQNVTLSCEQNLNHDAMYWYRQDPGQGLRLIYYSQIVNDFQKGDIAEGYSVSREKKESFPLTVTSAQKNPTAFYLCASNTGPAYNEQFFGPGTRLTVL.

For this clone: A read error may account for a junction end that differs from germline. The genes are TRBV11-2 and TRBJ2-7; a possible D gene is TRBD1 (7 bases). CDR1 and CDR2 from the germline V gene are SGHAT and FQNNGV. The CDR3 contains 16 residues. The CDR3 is CASSQDLGGQSYEQYF. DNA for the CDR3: TGCGCCAGCAGCCAAGATTTGGGGGGACAGAGCTACGAGCAGTACTTC.